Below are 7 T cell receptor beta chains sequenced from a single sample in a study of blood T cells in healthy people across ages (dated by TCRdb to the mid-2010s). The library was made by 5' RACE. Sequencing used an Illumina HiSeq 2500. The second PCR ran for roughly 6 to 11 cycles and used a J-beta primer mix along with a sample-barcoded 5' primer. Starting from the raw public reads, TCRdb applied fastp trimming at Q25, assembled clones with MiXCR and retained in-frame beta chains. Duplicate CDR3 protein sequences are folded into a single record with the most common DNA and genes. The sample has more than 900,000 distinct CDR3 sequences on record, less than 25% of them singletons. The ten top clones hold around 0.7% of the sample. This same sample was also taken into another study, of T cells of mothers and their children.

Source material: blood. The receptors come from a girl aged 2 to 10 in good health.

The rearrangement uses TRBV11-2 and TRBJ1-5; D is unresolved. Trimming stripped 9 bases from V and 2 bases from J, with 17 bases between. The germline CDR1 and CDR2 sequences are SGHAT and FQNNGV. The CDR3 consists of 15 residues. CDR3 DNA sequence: TGTGCCAGTCGATCAGTTCGTGTCGGCAATCAGCCCCAGCATTTT. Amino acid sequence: CASRSVRVGNQPQHF.

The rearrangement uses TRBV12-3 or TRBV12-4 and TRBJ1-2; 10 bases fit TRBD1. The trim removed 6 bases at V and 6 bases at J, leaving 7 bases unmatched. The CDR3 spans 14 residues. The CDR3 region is CASRRQGASNGYTF. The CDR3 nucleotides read TGTGCCAGCAGACGACAGGGGGCGAGTAATGGCTACACCTTC.

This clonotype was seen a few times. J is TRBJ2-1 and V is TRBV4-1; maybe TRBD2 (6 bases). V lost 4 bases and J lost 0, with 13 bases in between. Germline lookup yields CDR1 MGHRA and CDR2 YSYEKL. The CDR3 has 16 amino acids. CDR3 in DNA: TGCGCCAGCAGCCCGGATCCGGGGGTCTCCTACAATGAGCAGTTCTTC. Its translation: CASSPDPGVSYNEQFF.

The CDR3: CASSQDRLTEQYF. In DNA, the CDR3 is TGCGCCAGCAGCCAAGATCGGCTCACCGAGCAGTACTTC. This chain uses TRBV4-1 with TRBJ2-7; D is ambiguous. The CDR3 is 13 residues long. The germline V gene encodes CDR1 MGHRA and CDR2 YSYEKL. Trimming left V 0 bases short and J 6 bases short, with 9 bases between.

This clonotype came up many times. In DNA form, the CDR3 reads TGTGCCAGCCTTGGGACAGGGATGCGTCGAGAGACCCAGTACTTC. Encoded protein: CASLGTGMRRETQYF. This rearrangement joins TRBV21-1 to TRBJ2-5; TRBD1, the table's D call, lacks a check against the DNA. TRBV21-1 is assigned pseudogene status. CDR3 length equals 15 residues.

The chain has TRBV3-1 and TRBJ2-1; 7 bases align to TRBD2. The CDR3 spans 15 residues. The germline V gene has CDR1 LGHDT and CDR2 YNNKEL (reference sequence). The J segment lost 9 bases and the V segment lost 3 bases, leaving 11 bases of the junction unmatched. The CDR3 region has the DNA TGTGCCAGCAGCCAGGGACTACGGCCAGCGAGTGAGCAGTTCTTC. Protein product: CASSQGLRPASEQFF.

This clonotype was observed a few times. In DNA form, the CDR3 reads TGCAGCGTCGGTGCGAATGAGCAGTTCTTC. Translation gives CSVGANEQFF. V usage is TRBV29-1 and J usage is TRBJ2-1; unclear D gene. The CDR3 consists of 10 residues. Germline CDR1 is SQVTM and CDR2 is ANQGSEA. Deletions cut 6 bases from V and 7 bases from J, with 7 bases between.